Listed below are T cell receptor beta chains from one sample, sequenced in a study of beta chain features in type 1 diabetes. The data were produced by immunoSEQ multiplex PCR, yet TCRdb's version contains in-frame clones alone and is incomplete. The table shows 400,000 or so clones, with over 8.5% occurring only once. Sequencing was carried out using central memory CD4+ T cells from blood. These receptors came from a man in his thirties or forties with type 1 diabetes. CDR3s include the opening cysteine and the closing phenylalanine or tryptophan. The order of the fields is J gene, V gene, clone size, D gene, CDR3 DNA, CDR3 protein. The D gene is left open where the match is weak. Size values are once, few and many counts, or a class for expanded clones, and some rows have none.

j_call: TRBJ2-5
v_call: TRBV11-2
clone_size: few
d_call: NA
cdr3_nt: TGTGCCAGCCGGGGGACCTCTTGGGAAGAGACCCAGTACTTC
cdr3_aa: CASRGTSWEETQYF

j_call: TRBJ1-2
v_call: TRBV28
clone_size: many
d_call: NA
cdr3_nt: TGTGCCAGCGACTTGGAGGGGGAGGATGGCTACACCTTC
cdr3_aa: CASDLEGEDGYTF

j_call: TRBJ1-2
v_call: TRBV5-4
clone_size: NA
d_call: NA
cdr3_nt: TGTGCCAGCAGCCTCGGGGAAGGGGGCTATGGCTACACCTTC
cdr3_aa: CASSLGEGGYGYTF

j_call: TRBJ2-3
v_call: TRBV7-9
clone_size: NA
d_call: NA
cdr3_nt: TGTGCCAGCAGCTTCGTAGGAATACCGAGCACAGATACGCAGTATTTT
cdr3_aa: CASSFVGIPSTDTQYF

j_call: TRBJ1-2
v_call: TRBV5-4
clone_size: few
d_call: TRBD1
cdr3_nt: TGTGCCAGCAGCTCGGGACAGGGGGTCTATGGCTACACCTTC
cdr3_aa: CASSSGQGVYGYTF

j_call: TRBJ2-7
v_call: TRBV29-1
clone_size: NA
d_call: NA
cdr3_nt: TGCAGCGTTCTGTACTCCTACGAGCAGTACTTC
cdr3_aa: CSVLYSYEQYF

j_call: TRBJ2-3
v_call: TRBV2
clone_size: few
d_call: NA
cdr3_nt: TGTGCCAGCAGGCCCCCCGGGACAACCACAGATACGCAGTATTTT
cdr3_aa: CASRPPGTTTDTQYF

j_call: TRBJ2-2
v_call: TRBV9
clone_size: few
d_call: NA
cdr3_nt: TGTGCCAGCAGCTTACAGTACACCGGGGAGCTGTTTTTT
cdr3_aa: CASSLQYTGELFF

j_call: TRBJ1-2
v_call: TRBV7-9
clone_size: NA
d_call: TRBD1
cdr3_nt: TGTGCCAGCAGCTTCGGACAGGGAGGATATGGCTACACCTTC
cdr3_aa: CASSFGQGGYGYTF

j_call: TRBJ2-7
v_call: TRBV7-2
clone_size: NA
d_call: NA
cdr3_nt: TGTGCCAGCAGCGTAGGTCTCCACTCCTACGAGCAGTACTTC
cdr3_aa: CASSVGLHSYEQYF

j_call: TRBJ1-1
v_call: TRBV7-9
clone_size: few
d_call: NA
cdr3_nt: TGTGCCAGCAGCTTAAGCGACCGCATGAACACTGAAGCTTTCTTT
cdr3_aa: CASSLSDRMNTEAFF

j_call: TRBJ2-5
v_call: TRBV7-2
clone_size: NA
d_call: NA
cdr3_nt: TGTGCCAGCAGCGATCCTCGTGGGCCCCAAGAGACCCAGTACTTC
cdr3_aa: CASSDPRGPQETQYF

j_call: TRBJ2-1
v_call: TRBV7-9
clone_size: many
d_call: NA
cdr3_nt: TGTGCCGGGGGCGGTGGCGGGAGTAGGCAGTTCTTC
cdr3_aa: CAGGGGGSRQFF

j_call: TRBJ1-1
v_call: TRBV30
clone_size: NA
d_call: TRBD1
cdr3_nt: TGTGCCTCATGGCGGACAGGGAACACTGAAGCTTTCTTT
cdr3_aa: CASWRTGNTEAFF

j_call: TRBJ2-2
v_call: TRBV12-5
clone_size: few
d_call: TRBD2
cdr3_nt: TGTGCTAGTGGGCTAGCGGGAGGGTCCGGGGAGCTGTTTTTT
cdr3_aa: CASGLAGGSGELFF

j_call: TRBJ2-6
v_call: TRBV28
clone_size: few
d_call: NA
cdr3_nt: TGTGCCAGCAGTTTCTCCCTCTCTGGGGCCAACGTCCTGACTTTC
cdr3_aa: CASSFSLSGANVLTF

j_call: TRBJ1-1
v_call: TRBV7-6
clone_size: few
d_call: NA
cdr3_nt: TGTGCCAGCAGCTTGCTGGTTTGGGGGGAACACACTGAAGCTTTCTTT
cdr3_aa: CASSLLVWGEHTEAFF

j_call: TRBJ2-7
v_call: TRBV5-4
clone_size: NA
d_call: TRBD2
cdr3_nt: TGCGCCAGCAGCCAAGATTCGAGTCTAGCGGGAGTAGGCGAGCAGTACTTC
cdr3_aa: CASSQDSSLAGVGEQYF

j_call: TRBJ2-1
v_call: TRBV25-1
clone_size: NA
d_call: NA
cdr3_nt: TGTGCCAGCAGTGCCAATCTAGGGCGGTCCTACAATGAGCAGTTCTTC
cdr3_aa: CASSANLGRSYNEQFF

j_call: TRBJ2-3
v_call: TRBV19
clone_size: many
d_call: NA
cdr3_nt: TGTGCCAGTAATCGGGGGCCAGACGCAGATACGCAGTATTTT
cdr3_aa: CASNRGPDADTQYF

j_call: TRBJ2-1
v_call: TRBV5-5
clone_size: few
d_call: TRBD2
cdr3_nt: TGTGCCAGCAGCCCCGCAGCGGGGTACAATGAGCAGTTCTTC
cdr3_aa: CASSPAAGYNEQFF

j_call: TRBJ2-3
v_call: TRBV11-2
clone_size: NA
d_call: TRBD2
cdr3_nt: TGTGCCAGCATGAGCGGGAGGGCCTTGGATACGCAGTATTTT
cdr3_aa: CASMSGRALDTQYF

j_call: TRBJ2-1
v_call: TRBV5-1
clone_size: few
d_call: NA
cdr3_nt: TGCGCCAGCAGCTTGGGGGCGGGATATACCTACAATGAGCAGTTCTTC
cdr3_aa: CASSLGAGYTYNEQFF

j_call: TRBJ2-6
v_call: TRBV6-1
clone_size: few
d_call: NA
cdr3_nt: TGTGCCAGCAGGGGAGTCTACTCTGGGGCCAACGTCCTGACTTTC
cdr3_aa: CASRGVYSGANVLTF

j_call: TRBJ2-3
v_call: TRBV28
clone_size: NA
d_call: NA
cdr3_nt: TGTGCCAGCAGGAGCTACACAGATACGCAGTATTTT
cdr3_aa: CASRSYTDTQYF

j_call: TRBJ1-2
v_call: TRBV5-1
clone_size: few
d_call: NA
cdr3_nt: TGCGCCAGCAGCTTGGACGTGAACTATGGCTACACCTTC
cdr3_aa: CASSLDVNYGYTF

j_call: TRBJ2-1
v_call: TRBV7-7
clone_size: few
d_call: NA
cdr3_nt: TGTGCTAGCAGCTTAGCGCCCGGAAGCTCCTACAATGAGCAGTTCTTC
cdr3_aa: CASSLAPGSSYNEQFF

j_call: TRBJ2-7
v_call: TRBV28
clone_size: few
d_call: TRBD2
cdr3_nt: TGTGCCAGCAGTTCCCCTAGCGGGAGGGCCTTGAACGAGCAGTACTTC
cdr3_aa: CASSSPSGRALNEQYF

j_call: TRBJ1-2
v_call: TRBV6-1
clone_size: once
d_call: NA
cdr3_nt: TGTGCCAGCCTATGGGACGGAGCCTATGGCTACACCTTC
cdr3_aa: CASLWDGAYGYTF

j_call: TRBJ2-3
v_call: TRBV4-3
clone_size: NA
d_call: NA
cdr3_nt: TGCGCCAGCAGCCAAGCAACTAGAACAGATACGCAGTATTTT
cdr3_aa: CASSQATRTDTQYF

j_call: TRBJ2-2
v_call: TRBV30
clone_size: NA
d_call: NA
cdr3_nt: TGTGCCTGGAGTTTGGGACAGAACACCGGGGAGCTGTTTTTT
cdr3_aa: CAWSLGQNTGELFF

j_call: TRBJ2-5
v_call: TRBV6-5
clone_size: few
d_call: NA
cdr3_nt: TGTGCCAGCAGTTACGCGGAGACCCAGTACTTC
cdr3_aa: CASSYAETQYF

j_call: TRBJ2-5
v_call: TRBV19
clone_size: NA
d_call: NA
cdr3_nt: TGTGCCAGTAGTAGTGGGATCCGTCAGACCCAGTACTTC
cdr3_aa: CASSSGIRQTQYF

j_call: TRBJ2-2
v_call: TRBV4-3
clone_size: NA
d_call: NA
cdr3_nt: TGCGCCAGCAGCCCTTACCCCCCCGGGGAGCTGTTTTTT
cdr3_aa: CASSPYPPGELFF

j_call: TRBJ2-2
v_call: TRBV11-3
clone_size: NA
d_call: NA
cdr3_nt: TGTGCCAGCAGCTATAAGGGGCGGTCACCGCTCACCGGGGAGCTGTTTTTT
cdr3_aa: CASSYKGRSPLTGELFF

j_call: TRBJ2-1
v_call: TRBV7-2
clone_size: few
d_call: NA
cdr3_nt: TGTGCCAGCAGCTTAGAGTTAGCGCAAAGCTGGAATGAGCAGTTCTTC
cdr3_aa: CASSLELAQSWNEQFF

j_call: TRBJ2-7
v_call: TRBV6-5
clone_size: few
d_call: NA
cdr3_nt: TGTGCCAGCAGTTACACCTCCGAGGCCCTGTTCTACGAGCAGTACTTC
cdr3_aa: CASSYTSEALFYEQYF

j_call: TRBJ1-2
v_call: TRBV2
clone_size: many
d_call: NA
cdr3_nt: TGTGCCAGCAGTTACGGGAGGGACCCGCTCTATGGCTACACCTTC
cdr3_aa: CASSYGRDPLYGYTF

j_call: TRBJ2-5
v_call: TRBV7-9
clone_size: NA
d_call: NA
cdr3_nt: TGTGCCAGCAGGGTAGGATGGGAGACCCAGTACTTC
cdr3_aa: CASRVGWETQYF

j_call: TRBJ2-1
v_call: TRBV2
clone_size: few
d_call: TRBD2
cdr3_nt: TGTGCCAGCACCCAAGGATGGGGGGGCTCCTACAATGAGCAGTTCTTC
cdr3_aa: CASTQGWGGSYNEQFF

j_call: TRBJ1-2
v_call: TRBV6-5
clone_size: NA
d_call: NA
cdr3_nt: TGTGCCAGCAGCCAGACGGGGAACTATGGCTACACCTTC
cdr3_aa: CASSQTGNYGYTF